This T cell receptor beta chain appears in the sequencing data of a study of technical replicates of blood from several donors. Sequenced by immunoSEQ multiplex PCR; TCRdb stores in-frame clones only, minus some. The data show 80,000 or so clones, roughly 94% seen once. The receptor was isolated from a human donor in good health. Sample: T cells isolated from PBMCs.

CDR3 residues: CASSFWYSQETQYF. The CDR3 nucleotides read TGTGCCAGCAGCTTTTGGTACAGCCAAGAGACCCAGTACTTC. The V gene is TRBV5-6, the J gene TRBJ2-5, with D uncertain. This CDR3 region has 14 residues. V was trimmed by 2 bases and J by 1 base, leaving 9 bases between them. Per germline, CDR1 SGHDT and CDR2 YYEEEE.